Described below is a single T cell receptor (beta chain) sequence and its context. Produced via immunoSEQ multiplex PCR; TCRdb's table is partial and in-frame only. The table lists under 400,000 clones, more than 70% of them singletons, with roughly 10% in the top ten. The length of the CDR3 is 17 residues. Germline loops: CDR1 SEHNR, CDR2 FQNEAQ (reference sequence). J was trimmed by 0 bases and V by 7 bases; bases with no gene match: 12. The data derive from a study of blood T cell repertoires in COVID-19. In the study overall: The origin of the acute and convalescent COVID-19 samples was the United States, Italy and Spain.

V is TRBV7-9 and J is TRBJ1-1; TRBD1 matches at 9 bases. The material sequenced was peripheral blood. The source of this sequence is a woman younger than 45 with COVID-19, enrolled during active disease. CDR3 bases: TGTGCCAGCACCAGATCGGGACAGGGACCCATGAACACTGAAGCTTTCTTT. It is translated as CASTRSGQGPMNTEAFF.